The entry below describes one T cell receptor (beta chain). This specimen comes from a study of blood T cell repertoires in COVID-19. Across the whole study: Acute-phase and convalescent COVID-19 samples originated in the United States, Italy and Spain.

Participants had their cohort set by participant-reported clinical history. This CDR3 spans 14 amino acids. Germline V gene data show CDR1 as SGHRS and CDR2 as YFSETQ. V dropped 2 bases and J dropped 4; count of bases not matched to a gene: 3. Profiling relied on immunoSEQ multiplex PCR, and the TCRdb table lists in-frame clones only, not all of them. The sample carries roughly 150,000 clones, approximately 90% recorded once. Sequencing input: PBMCs or T cells enriched from blood (not recorded which). The TCR originated in a woman aged 40 to 49 who had been exposed to COVID-19. The V and J genes are TRBV5-1 and TRBJ1-1; TRBD1 matches at 9 bases. The CDR3 sequence is CASSFGTGITEAFF. Written as DNA, the CDR3 is TGCGCCAGCAGCTTCGGGACAGGGATCACTGAAGCTTTCTTT. The variable domain in full, with the rest retrieved from reference TRBV5-1 and TRBJ1-1, is KAGVTQTPRYLIKTRGQQVTLSCSPISGHRSVSWYQQTPGQGLQFLFEYFSETQRNKGNFPGRFSGRQFSNSRSEMNVSTLELGDSALYLCASSFGTGITEAFFGQGTRLTVV.